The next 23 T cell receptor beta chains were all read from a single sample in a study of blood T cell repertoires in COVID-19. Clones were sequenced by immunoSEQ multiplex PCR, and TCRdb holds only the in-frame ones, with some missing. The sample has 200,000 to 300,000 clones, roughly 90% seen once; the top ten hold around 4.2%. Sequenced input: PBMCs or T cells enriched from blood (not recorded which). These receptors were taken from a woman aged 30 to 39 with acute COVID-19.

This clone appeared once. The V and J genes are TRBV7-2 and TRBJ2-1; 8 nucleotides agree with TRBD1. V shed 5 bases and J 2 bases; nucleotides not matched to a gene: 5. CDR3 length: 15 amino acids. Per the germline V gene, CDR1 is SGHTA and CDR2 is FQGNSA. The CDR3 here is CASSPGQATYNEQFF. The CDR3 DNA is TGTGCCAGCAGCCCGGGACAGGCTACCTACAATGAGCAGTTCTTC. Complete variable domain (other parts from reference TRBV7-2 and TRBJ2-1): GAGVSQSPSNKVTEKGKDVELRCDPISGHTALYWYRQSLGQGLEFLIYFQGNSAPDKSGLPSDRFSAERTGGSVSTLTIQRTQQEDSAVYLCASSPGQATYNEQFFGPGTRLTVL.

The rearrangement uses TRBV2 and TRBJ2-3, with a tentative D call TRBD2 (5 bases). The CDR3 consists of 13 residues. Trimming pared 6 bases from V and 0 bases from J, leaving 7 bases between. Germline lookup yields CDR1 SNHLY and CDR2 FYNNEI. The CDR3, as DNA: TGTGCCAGCAGGCAGCGGAGCACAGATACGCAGTATTTT. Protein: CASRQRSTDTQYF.

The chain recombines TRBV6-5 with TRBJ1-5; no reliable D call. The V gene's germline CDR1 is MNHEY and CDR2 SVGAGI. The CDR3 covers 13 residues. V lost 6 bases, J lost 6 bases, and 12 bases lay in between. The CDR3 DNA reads TGTGCCAGCAGGCCGGGATTTTCTCAGCCCCAGCATTTT. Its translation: CASRPGFSQPQHF.

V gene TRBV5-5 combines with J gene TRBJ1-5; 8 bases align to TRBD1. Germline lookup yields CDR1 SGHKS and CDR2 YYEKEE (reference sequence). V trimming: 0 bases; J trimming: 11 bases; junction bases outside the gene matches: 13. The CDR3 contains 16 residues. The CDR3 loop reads CASSLGSGGSVSSQHF. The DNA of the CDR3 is TGTGCCAGCAGCTTGGGTTCAGGGGGCTCCGTCTCGTCCCAGCATTTT.

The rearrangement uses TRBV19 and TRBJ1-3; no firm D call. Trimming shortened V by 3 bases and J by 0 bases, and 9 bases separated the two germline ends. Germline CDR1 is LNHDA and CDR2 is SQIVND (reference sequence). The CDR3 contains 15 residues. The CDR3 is CASSISLFSGNTIYF. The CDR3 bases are TGTGCCAGTAGTATCTCACTTTTCTCTGGAAACACCATATATTTT.

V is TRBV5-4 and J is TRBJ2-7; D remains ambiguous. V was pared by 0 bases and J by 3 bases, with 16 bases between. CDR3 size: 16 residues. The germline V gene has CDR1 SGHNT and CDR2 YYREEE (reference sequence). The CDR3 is CASSLALGSLYYEQYF. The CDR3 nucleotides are TGTGCCAGCAGCTTGGCATTGGGCTCCTTATACTACGAGCAGTACTTC. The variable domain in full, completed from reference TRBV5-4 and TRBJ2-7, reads ETGVTQSPTHLIKTRGQQVTLRCSSQSGHNTVSWYQQALGQGPQFIFQYYREEENGRGNFPPRFSGLQFPNYSSELNVNALELDDSALYLCASSLALGSLYYEQYFGPGTRLTVT.

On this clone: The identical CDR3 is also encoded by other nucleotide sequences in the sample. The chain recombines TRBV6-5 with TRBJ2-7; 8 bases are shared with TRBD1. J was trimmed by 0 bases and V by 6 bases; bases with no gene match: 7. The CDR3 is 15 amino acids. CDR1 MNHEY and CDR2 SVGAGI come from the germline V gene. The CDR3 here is CASSLGTGSSYEQYF. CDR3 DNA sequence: TGTGCCAGCAGCCTTGGGACAGGTAGCTCCTACGAGCAGTACTTC.

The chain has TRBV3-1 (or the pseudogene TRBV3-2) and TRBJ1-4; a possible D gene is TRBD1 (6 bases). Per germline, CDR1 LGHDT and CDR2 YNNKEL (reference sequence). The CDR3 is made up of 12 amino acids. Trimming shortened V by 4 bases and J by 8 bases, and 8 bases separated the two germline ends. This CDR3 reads CASSPQGEKLFF. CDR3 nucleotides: TGTGCCAGCAGCCCCCAGGGGGAAAAACTGTTTTTT.

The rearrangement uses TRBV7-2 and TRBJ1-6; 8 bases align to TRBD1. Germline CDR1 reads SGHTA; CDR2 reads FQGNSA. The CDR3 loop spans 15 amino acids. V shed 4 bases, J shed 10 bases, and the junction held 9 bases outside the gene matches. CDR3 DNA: TGTGCCAGCAGCTATAACACAGGGGGAAGGTCACCCCTCCACTTT. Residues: CASSYNTGGRSPLHF. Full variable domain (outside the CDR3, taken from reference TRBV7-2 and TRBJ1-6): GAGVSQSPSNKVTEKGKDVELRCDPISGHTALYWYRQSLGQGLEFLIYFQGNSAPDKSGLPSDRFSAERTGGSVSTLTIQRTQQEDSAVYLCASSYNTGGRSPLHFGNGTRLTVT.

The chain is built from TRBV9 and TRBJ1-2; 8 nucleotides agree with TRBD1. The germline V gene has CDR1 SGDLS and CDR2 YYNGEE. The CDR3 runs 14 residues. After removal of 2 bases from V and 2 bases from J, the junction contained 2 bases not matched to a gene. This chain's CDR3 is CASSVGQANYGYTF. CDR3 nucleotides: TGTGCCAGCAGCGTGGGACAGGCGAACTATGGCTACACCTTC.

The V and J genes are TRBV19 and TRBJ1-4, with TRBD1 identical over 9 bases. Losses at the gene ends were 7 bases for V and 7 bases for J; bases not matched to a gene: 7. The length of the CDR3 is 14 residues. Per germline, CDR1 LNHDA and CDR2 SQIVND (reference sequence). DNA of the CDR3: TGTGCCAGTAACCCACAGGGGGCGCGTGAAAAACTGTTTTTT. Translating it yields CASNPQGAREKLFF. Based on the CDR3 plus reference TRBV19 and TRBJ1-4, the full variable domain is DGGITQSPKYLFRKEGQNVTLSCEQNLNHDAMYWYRQDPGQGLRLIYYSQIVNDFQKGDIAEGYSVSREKKESFPLTVTSAQKNPTAFYLCASNPQGAREKLFFGSGTQLSVL.

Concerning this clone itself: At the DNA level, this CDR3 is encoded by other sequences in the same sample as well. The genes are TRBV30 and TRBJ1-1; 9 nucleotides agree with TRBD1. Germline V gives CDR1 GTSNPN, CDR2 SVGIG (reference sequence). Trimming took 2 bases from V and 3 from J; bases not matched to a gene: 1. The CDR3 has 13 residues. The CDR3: CAWSRDRDTEAFF. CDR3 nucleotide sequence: TGTGCCTGGAGTAGGGACAGGGACACTGAAGCTTTCTTT.

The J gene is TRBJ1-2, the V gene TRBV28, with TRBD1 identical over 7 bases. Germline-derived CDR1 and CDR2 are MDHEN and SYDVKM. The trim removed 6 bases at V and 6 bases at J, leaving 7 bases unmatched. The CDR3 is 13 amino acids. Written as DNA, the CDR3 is TGTGCCAGCAGCAGTAACAGGGGTCATGGCTACACCTTC. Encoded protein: CASSSNRGHGYTF.

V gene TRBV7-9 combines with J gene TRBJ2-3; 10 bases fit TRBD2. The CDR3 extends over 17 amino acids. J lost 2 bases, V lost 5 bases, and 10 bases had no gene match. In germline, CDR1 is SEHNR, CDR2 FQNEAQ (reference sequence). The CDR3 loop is CASSPRLAGDPTDTQYF. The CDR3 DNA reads TGTGCCAGCAGCCCCCGTCTAGCGGGGGACCCCACAGATACGCAGTATTTT.

CDR3 nucleotides: TGTGCCAGCAGTGAAGGGGGCACTCAGCCCCAGCATTTT. Its protein product is CASSEGGTQPQHF. This chain connects TRBV2 to TRBJ1-5, with TRBD1 as a possible D gene (5 bases). CDR1 is SNHLY and CDR2 is FYNNEI in the germline V gene. V was pared by 1 base and J by 6 bases, with 7 bases between. The CDR3 sequence is 13 residues long. The full variable domain, completed using reference TRBV2 and TRBJ1-5, is EPEVTQTPSHQVTQMGQEVILRCVPISNHLYFYWYRQILGQKVEFLVSFYNNEISEKSEIFDDQFSVERPDGSNFTLKIRSTKLEDSAMYFCASSEGGTQPQHFGDGTRLSIL.

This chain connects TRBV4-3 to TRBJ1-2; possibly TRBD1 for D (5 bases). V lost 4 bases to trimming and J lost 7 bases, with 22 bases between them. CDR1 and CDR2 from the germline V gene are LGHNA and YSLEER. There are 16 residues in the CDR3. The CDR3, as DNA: TGCGCCAGCAGCCGGAGGGCCAGGGATTTAGAGGGTGGCTACACCTTC. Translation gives CASSRRARDLEGGYTF.

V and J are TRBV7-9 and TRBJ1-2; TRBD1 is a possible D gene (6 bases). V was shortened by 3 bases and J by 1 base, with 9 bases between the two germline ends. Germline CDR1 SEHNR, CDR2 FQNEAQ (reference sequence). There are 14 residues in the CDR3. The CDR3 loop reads CASSLDSINYGYTF. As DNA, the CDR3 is TGTGCCAGCAGCTTGGACAGTATTAACTATGGCTACACCTTC.

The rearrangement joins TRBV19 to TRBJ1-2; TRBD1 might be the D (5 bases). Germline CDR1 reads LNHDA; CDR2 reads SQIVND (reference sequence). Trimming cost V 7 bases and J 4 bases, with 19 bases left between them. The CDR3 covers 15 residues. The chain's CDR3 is CASIPGGERSYGYTF. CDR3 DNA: TGTGCCAGTATCCCCGGGGGGGAAAGGAGCTATGGCTACACCTTC.

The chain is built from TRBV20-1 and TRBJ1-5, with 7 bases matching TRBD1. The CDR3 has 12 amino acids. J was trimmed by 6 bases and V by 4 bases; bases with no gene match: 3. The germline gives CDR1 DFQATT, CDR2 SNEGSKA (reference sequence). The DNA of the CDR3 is TGCAGTGCTATTGACAGGGTTCAGCCCCAGCATTTT. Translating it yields CSAIDRVQPQHF.

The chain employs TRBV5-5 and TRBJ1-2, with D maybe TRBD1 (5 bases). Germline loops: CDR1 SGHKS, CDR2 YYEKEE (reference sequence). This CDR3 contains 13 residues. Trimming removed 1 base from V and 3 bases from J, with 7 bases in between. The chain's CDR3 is CASSLLQDYGYTF. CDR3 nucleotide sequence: TGTGCCAGCAGCTTGCTACAGGACTATGGCTACACCTTC.

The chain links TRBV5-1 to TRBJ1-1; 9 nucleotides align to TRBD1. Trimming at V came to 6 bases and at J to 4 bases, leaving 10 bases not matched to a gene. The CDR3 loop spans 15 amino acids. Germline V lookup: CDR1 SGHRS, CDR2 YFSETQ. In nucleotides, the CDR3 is TGCGCCAGCAACAAGGGACAGGGTATGACCACTGAAGCTTTCTTT. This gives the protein CASNKGQGMTTEAFF.

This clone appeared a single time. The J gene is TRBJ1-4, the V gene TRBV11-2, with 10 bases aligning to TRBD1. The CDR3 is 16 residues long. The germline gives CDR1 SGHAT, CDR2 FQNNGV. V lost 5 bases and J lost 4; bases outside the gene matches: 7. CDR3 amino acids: CASSPPRTGGNEKLFF. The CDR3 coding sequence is TGTGCCAGCAGCCCTCCTCGGACAGGGGGTAATGAAAAACTGTTTTTT. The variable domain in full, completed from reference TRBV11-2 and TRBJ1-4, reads EAGVAQSPRYKIIEKRQSVAFWCNPISGHATLYWYQQILGQGPKLLIQFQNNGVVDDSQLPKDRFSAERLKGVDSTLKIQPAKLEDSAVYLCASSPPRTGGNEKLFFGSGTQLSVL.

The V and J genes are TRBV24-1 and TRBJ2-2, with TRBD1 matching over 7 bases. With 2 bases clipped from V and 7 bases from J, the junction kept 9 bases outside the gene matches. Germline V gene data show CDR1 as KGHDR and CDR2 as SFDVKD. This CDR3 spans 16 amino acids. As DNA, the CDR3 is TGTGCCACCAGTGATTACCCAGGGGGACCGGGCGGGGAGCTGTTTTTT. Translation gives CATSDYPGGPGGELFF.